The rows below give T cell receptor beta chains drawn from one sample of a study of Graves' ophthalmopathy and Graves' hyperthyroidism. TCRdb reprocessed the multiplex PCR reads with MiXCR, giving one entry per CDR3 protein. This sample has approximately 410,000 distinct CDR3 sequences, with just over 15% found just once. The sample consisted of peripheral blood. The receptor set was obtained from a woman younger than 30 with stable Graves' hyperthyroidism. CDR3s include the opening cysteine and the closing phenylalanine or tryptophan. Fields, in order: V gene, J gene, CDR3 protein.

TRBV7-2	TRBJ1-5	CASSMHRGQSQPQHF
TRBV20-1	TRBJ1-1	CSARGGWNTEAFF
TRBV9	TRBJ1-2	CASSAQGAGNYGYTF
TRBV12-3/TRBV12-4	TRBJ1-1	CASTLGATEAFF
TRBV12-3/TRBV12-4	TRBJ1-5	CASRTGNLGGNQPQHF
TRBV27	TRBJ2-5	CASSAHPRGGKETQYF
TRBV12-3/TRBV12-4	TRBJ2-4	CASSPTSLIAKNIQYF
TRBV7-8	TRBJ2-5	CASSLVVGGGETQYF
TRBV20-1	TRBJ1-1	CSAREQGAGTEAFF
TRBV12-3/TRBV12-4	TRBJ1-6	CASSRPPGGADNSPLHF
TRBV6-1	TRBJ1-5	CASRPMGQGGNQPQHF
TRBV2	TRBJ2-5	CANLGLAGDQETQYF
TRBV12-3/TRBV12-4	TRBJ2-7	CASSHAGTGDEQYF
TRBV11-2	TRBJ1-1	CASSLEIVTGESDTEAFF
TRBV27	TRBJ1-1	CASSFSMNTEAFF
TRBV2	TRBJ1-2	CASSDWTGNYGYTF
TRBV12-3/TRBV12-4	TRBJ2-7	CASTEDRRLSYEQYF
TRBV3-1	TRBJ1-1	CASSQTRGGRGAFF
TRBV19	TRBJ2-3	CASRKGGLAGTDTQYF
TRBV12-3/TRBV12-4	TRBJ2-7	CASSFKAAWEQYF
TRBV6-1	TRBJ1-5	CASSDYTNVQPQHF
TRBV18	TRBJ1-1	CASSLRDRGFMNTEAFF
TRBV6-5	TRBJ2-7	CASSSTGHYEQYF
TRBV4-2	TRBJ1-1	CASSQDGSRAHTEAFF